The T cell receptor (beta chain) described here comes from a study of shared clonotypes between healthy human individuals. The data were produced by immunoSEQ multiplex PCR, yet TCRdb's version contains in-frame clones alone and is incomplete. Of roughly 700,000 clones detected, 90% appear once; the ten largest clones hold 34%. With 0 bases removed from V and 0 bases from J, the gap between germline ends came to 17 bases. Germline V lookup: CDR1 SGHKS, CDR2 YYEKEE (reference sequence). The CDR3 runs 18 residues. The chain couples TRBV5-5 to TRBJ2-3; tentative D call: TRBD2 (5 bases). Sequenced sample: memory CD8+ T cells from PBMCs. Subset defined: CD45RO+ cells pooled with CCR7-negative TemRA cells. This clonotype was sampled from a man between 18 and 29 years old in good health. Some clones in this sample may be carry-over from other donors' samples. The CDR3 loop is CASSLGTLVRPSTDTQYF. Here the CDR3 DNA reads TGTGCCAGCAGCTTGGGGACTCTAGTCCGCCCTAGCACAGATACGCAGTATTTT. The full variable domain, in which reference TRBV5-5 and TRBJ2-3 provide the parts outside the CDR3, is DAGVTQSPTHLIKTRGQQVTLRCSPISGHKSVSWYQQVLGQGPQFIFQYYEKEERGRGNFPDRFSARQFPNYSSELNVNALLLGDSALYLCASSLGTLVRPSTDTQYFGPGTRLTVL.